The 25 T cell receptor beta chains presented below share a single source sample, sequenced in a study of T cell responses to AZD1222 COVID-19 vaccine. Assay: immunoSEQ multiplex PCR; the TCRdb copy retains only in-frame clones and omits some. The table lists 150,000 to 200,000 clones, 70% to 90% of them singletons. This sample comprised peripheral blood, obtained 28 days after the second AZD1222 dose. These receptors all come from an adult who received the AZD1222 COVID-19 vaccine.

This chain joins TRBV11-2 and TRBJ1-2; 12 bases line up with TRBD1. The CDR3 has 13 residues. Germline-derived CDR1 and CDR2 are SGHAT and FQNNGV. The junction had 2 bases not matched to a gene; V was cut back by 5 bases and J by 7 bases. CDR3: CASSTGQGAGYTF. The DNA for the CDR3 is TGTGCCAGCAGCACGGGACAGGGGGCTGGCTACACCTTC.

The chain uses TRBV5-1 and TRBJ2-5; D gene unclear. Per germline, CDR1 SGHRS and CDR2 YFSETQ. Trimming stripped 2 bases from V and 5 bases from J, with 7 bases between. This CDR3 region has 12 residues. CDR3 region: CASSLSGETQYF. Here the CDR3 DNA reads TGCGCCAGCAGCTTATCCGGGGAGACCCAGTACTTC.

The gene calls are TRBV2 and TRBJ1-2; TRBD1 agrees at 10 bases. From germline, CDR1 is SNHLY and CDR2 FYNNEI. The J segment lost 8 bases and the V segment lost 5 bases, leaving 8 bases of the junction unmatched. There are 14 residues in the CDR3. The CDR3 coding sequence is TGTGCCAGCAGTTATCGACAGGGGGCTAGGGGCTACACCTTC. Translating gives CASSYRQGARGYTF.

CDR3: CASSRQGSTEAFF. CDR3 coding DNA: TGTGCCAGCAGTAGACAGGGAAGCACTGAAGCTTTCTTT. This chain links TRBV2 with TRBJ1-1, with 7 nucleotides matching TRBD1. The CDR3 runs 13 residues. Germline lookup yields CDR1 SNHLY and CDR2 FYNNEI. V lost 5 bases and J lost 4; bases outside the gene matches: 4.

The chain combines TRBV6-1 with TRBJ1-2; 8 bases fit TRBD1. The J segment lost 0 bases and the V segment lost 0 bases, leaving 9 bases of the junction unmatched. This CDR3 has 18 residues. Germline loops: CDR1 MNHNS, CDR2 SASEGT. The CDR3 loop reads CASSEAGIRTGSNYGYTF. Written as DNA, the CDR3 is TGTGCCAGCAGTGAAGCCGGGATTCGGACAGGGTCTAACTATGGCTACACCTTC.

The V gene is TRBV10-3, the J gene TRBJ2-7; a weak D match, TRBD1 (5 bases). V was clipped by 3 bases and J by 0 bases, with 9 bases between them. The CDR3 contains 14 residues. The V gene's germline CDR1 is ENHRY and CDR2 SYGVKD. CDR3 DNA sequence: TGTGCCATCAGTGACAGGGTTAACTCCTACGAGCAGTACTTC. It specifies CAISDRVNSYEQYF.

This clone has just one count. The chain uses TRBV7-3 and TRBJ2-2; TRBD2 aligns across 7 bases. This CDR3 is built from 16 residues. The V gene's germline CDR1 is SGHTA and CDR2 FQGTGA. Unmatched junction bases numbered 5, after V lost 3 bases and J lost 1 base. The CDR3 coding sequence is TGTGCCAGCAGCTTTTCGGGGGGAGAGAACACCGGGGAGCTGTTTTTT. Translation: CASSFSGGENTGELFF.

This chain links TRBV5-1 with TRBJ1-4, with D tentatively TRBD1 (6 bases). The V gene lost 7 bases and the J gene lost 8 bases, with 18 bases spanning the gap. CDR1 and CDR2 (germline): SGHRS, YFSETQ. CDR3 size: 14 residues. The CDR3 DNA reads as TGCGCCAGCTCTCGGGCGGGGGCGGACGAAAAACTGTTTTTT. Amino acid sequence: CASSRAGADEKLFF.

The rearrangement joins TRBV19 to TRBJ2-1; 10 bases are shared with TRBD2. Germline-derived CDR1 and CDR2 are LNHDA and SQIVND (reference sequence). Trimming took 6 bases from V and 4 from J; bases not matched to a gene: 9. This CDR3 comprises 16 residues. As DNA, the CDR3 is TGTGCCAGTAGCATTAGCGGGGGGAACTCATACAATGAGCAGTTCTTC. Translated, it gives CASSISGGNSYNEQFF.

Here the CDR3 reads CASSQDRGWAGELFF. The CDR3 nucleotides are TGCGCCAGCAGCCAAGACAGGGGGTGGGCCGGGGAGCTGTTTTTT. The V gene is TRBV4-1, the J gene TRBJ2-2; 7 positions match TRBD1. The CDR3 is made up of 15 amino acids. Per the germline V gene, CDR1 is MGHRA and CDR2 is YSYEKL. The V gene end was trimmed by 0 bases and the J gene end by 6 bases; junction bases not matched to a gene: 4.

CDR3 in DNA: TGTGCCACCAGTGACCGGGGACGGAGCTCCTACAATGAGCAGTTCTTC. Its protein is CATSDRGRSSYNEQFF. The chain carries TRBV24-1 and TRBJ2-1, with D possibly being TRBD1 or TRBD2 (5 bases each). Germline V lookup: CDR1 KGHDR, CDR2 SFDVKD. Between the trimmed V and J ends, which lost 4 bases and 0 bases, there was a span of 12 bases. The CDR3 loop spans 16 amino acids.

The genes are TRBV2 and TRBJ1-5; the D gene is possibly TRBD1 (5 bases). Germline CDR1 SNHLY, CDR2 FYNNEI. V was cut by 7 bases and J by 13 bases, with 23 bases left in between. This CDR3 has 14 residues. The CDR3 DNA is TGTGCCAGCACCATGGACAATAGCAACCCGTTGCAGCATTTT. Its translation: CASTMDNSNPLQHF.

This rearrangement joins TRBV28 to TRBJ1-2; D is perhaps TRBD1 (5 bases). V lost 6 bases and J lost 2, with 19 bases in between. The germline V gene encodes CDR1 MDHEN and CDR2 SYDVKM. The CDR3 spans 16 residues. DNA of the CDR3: TGTGCCAGCAGCCTCCCGGGGGGGATCGCCAACTATGGCTACACCTTC. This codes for CASSLPGGIANYGYTF.

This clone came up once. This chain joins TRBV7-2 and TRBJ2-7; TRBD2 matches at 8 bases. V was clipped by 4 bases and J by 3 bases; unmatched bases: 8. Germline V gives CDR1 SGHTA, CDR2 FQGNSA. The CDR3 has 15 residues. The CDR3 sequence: CASSSSSGPGYEQYF. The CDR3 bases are TGTGCCAGCAGCTCCTCTAGCGGGCCGGGCTACGAGCAGTACTTC.

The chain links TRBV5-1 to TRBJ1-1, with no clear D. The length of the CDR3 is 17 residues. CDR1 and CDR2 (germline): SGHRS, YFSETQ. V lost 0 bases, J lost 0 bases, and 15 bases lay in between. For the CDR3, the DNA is TGCGCCAGCAGCTTGGTGGGTCAGAGCTCGTTGAACACTGAAGCTTTCTTT. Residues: CASSLVGQSSLNTEAFF.

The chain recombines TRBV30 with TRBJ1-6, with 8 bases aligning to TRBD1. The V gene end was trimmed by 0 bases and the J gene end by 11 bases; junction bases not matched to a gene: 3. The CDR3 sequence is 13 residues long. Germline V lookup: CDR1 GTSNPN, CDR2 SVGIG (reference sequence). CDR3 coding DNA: TGTGCCTGGAGTGTTCAGGGGGCTACACCCCTCCACTTT. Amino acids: CAWSVQGATPLHF.

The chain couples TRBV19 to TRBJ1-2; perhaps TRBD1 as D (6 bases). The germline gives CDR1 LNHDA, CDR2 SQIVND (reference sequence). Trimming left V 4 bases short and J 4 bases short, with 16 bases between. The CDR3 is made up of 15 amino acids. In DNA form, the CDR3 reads TGTGCCAGTAGTACAAACTTCAGGGGTGGCTATGGCTACACCTTC. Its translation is CASSTNFRGGYGYTF.

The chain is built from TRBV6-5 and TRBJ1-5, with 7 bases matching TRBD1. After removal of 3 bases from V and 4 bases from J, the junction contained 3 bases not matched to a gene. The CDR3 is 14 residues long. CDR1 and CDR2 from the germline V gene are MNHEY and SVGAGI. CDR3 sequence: CASSYGTANQPQHF. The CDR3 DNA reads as TGTGCCAGCAGTTATGGGACAGCGAATCAGCCCCAGCATTTT.

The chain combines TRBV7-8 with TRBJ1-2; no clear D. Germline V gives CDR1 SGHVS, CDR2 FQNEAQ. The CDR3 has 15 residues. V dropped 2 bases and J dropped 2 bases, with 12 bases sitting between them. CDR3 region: CASSLLVRGNYGYTF. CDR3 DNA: TGTGCCAGCAGCTTATTGGTTCGAGGCAACTATGGCTACACCTTC.

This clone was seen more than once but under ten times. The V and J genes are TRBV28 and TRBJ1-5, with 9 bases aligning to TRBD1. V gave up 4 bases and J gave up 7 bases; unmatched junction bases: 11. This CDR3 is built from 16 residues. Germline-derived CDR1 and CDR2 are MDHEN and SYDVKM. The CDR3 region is CASSSRPGDREQPQHF. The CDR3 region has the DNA TGTGCCAGCAGTTCCCGCCCGGGGGACAGGGAACAGCCCCAGCATTTT.

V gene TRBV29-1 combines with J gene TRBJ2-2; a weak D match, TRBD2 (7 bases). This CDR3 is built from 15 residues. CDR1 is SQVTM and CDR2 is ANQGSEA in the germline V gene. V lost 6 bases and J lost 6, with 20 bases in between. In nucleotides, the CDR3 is TGCAGCGTCCCTATGGTGGGGGGGCCTTCCGGGGAGCTGTTTTTT. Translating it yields CSVPMVGGPSGELFF.

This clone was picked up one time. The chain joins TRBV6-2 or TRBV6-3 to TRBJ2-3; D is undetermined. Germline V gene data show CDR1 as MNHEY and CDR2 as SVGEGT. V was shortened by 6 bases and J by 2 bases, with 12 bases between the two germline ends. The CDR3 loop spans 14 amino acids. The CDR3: CASSVVLSTDTQYF. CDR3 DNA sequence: TGTGCCAGCAGCGTGGTGCTTTCCACAGATACGCAGTATTTT.

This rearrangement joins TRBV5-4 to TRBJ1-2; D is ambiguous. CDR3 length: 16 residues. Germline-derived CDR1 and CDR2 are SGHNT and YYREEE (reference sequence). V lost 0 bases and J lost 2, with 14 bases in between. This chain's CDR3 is CASSLENRINNYGYTF. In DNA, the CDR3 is TGTGCCAGCAGCTTGGAAAATCGGATAAACAACTATGGCTACACCTTC.

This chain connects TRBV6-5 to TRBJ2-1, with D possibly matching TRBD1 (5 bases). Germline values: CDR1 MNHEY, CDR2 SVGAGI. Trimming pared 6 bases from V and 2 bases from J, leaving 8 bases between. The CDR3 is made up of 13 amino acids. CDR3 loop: CASSQGPYNEQFF. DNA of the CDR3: TGTGCCAGCAGCCAGGGCCCCTACAATGAGCAGTTCTTC.

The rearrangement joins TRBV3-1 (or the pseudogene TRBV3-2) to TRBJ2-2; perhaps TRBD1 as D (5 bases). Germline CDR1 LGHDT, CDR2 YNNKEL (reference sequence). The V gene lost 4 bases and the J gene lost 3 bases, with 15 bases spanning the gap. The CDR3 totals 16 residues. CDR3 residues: CASSLRSQGDTGELFF. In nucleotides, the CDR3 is TGTGCCAGCAGCCTTAGGTCCCAGGGTGACACCGGGGAGCTGTTTTTT.